This TCR beta chain is drawn from a study of cytomegalovirus exposure and HLA in healthy donors. For the study at large: Previous work identified some 120 million unique TCR beta sequences from roughly 170 million T cells.

Germline V gene lookup returns CDR1 SGHTA and CDR2 FQGNSA. Between the trimmed V and J ends, which lost 1 base and 6 bases, there was a span of 7 bases. The CDR3 runs 13 residues. PCR involved 60 Vbeta and 13 Jbeta primers. The table came from immunoSEQ multiplex PCR; TCRdb's copy has only in-frame clones and leaves some out. The sample has tens of thousands of clones; 60% to 80% are singletons. This clone appeared once. What it binds is not known. Overall study findings and caveats: Versus the approximately 670-donor mean, an Asian-associated ancestry cluster reportedly showed fewer N-insertions in a later analysis.

Among the donors, all were healthy bone marrow donors. The sequence was obtained from a woman between 25 and 40 years old in good health and CMV-seropositive. The gene calls are TRBV7-2 and TRBJ2-1, with a possible D match to TRBD2 (5 bases). Sequenced input: PBMCs. Written as DNA, the CDR3 is TGTGCCAGCAGCTTAGTCGGACTCAATGAGCAGTTCTTC. It translates to CASSLVGLNEQFF.